Sequencing of this T cell receptor (beta chain) was carried out in a study of CXCR3-negative and CXCR3-positive naive CD8 T cells. Study-level results: Hydrophobicity was higher for TRB CDR3s found in CXCR3-positive naive cells than in CXCR3-negative naive cells.

Points on this clonotype: Its antigen is not known.

Via 5' RACE with UMI labels, TRB cDNA libraries were prepared. Following a re-call of the 5' RACE reads, TCRdb has one entry per CDR3 protein and lacks DNA. The record lists 150,000 to 170,000 distinct CDR3 sequences, of which the ten most abundant hold 0.45% to 0.6%. By phenotype, naive CD8+ T cells were CD45RO-CCR7+CD27+CD95-. The germline gives CDR1 SGHVS, CDR2 FNYEAQ. The CDR3 contains 17 residues. This clonotype was sampled from a human donor in good health. Some clones in this sample may be carry-over from other donors' samples. The rearrangement joins TRBV7-6 to TRBJ2-7; lacking DNA, the TRBD2 call made by TCRdb goes unchecked. Source material: naive CXCR3+ CD8+ T cells from blood. Described subset: CD45RO-CCR7+CD27+CD95- naive CD8+ T cells expressing CXCR3 (TNR3+). The chain's CDR3 is CASSLAGTGSGFNEQYF. The complete variable domain, with remaining parts taken from reference TRBV7-6 and TRBJ2-7, reads GAGVSQSPRYKVTKRGQDVALRCDPISGHVSLYWYRQALGQGPEFLTYFNYEAQQDKSGLPNDRFSAERPEGSISTLTIQRTEQRDSAMYRCASSLAGTGSGFNEQYFGPGTRLTVT.